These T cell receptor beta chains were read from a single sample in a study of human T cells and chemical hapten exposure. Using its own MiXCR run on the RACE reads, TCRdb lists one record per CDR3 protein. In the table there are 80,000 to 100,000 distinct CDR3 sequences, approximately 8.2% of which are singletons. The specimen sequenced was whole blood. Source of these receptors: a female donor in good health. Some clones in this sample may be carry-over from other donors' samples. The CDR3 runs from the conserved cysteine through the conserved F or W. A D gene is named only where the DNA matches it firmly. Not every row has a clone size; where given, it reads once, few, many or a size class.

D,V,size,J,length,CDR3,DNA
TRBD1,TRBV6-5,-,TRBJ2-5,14,CASSGQGASETQYF,TGTGCCAGCAGCGGACAGGGGGCCTCGGAGACCCAGTACTTC
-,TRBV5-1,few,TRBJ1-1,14,CASSFTGLNTEAFF,TGCGCCAGCAGCTTTACAGGTTTGAACACTGAAGCTTTCTTT
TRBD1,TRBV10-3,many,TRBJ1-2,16,CAISDLTGGGSYGYTF,TGTGCCATCAGTGACCTGACAGGGGGTGGGTCCTATGGCTACACCTTC
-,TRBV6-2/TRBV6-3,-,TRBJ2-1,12,CASKVAYNEQFF,TGTGCCAGCAAGGTCGCTTACAATGAGCAGTTCTTC
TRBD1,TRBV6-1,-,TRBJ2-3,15,CASSPPGQFTDTQYF,TGTGCCAGCAGCCCGCCGGGACAGTTCACAGATACGCAGTATTTT
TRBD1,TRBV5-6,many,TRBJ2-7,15,CASSRPGQLAYEQYF,TGTGCCAGCAGCAGACCGGGACAGCTCGCCTACGAGCAGTACTTC
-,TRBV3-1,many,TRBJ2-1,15,CASSQDHGPNNEQFF,TGTGCCAGCAGCCAAGATCACGGTCCTAACAATGAGCAGTTCTTC
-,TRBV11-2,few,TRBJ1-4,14,CASSRDFANEKLFF,TGTGCCAGTTCCCGGGACTTCGCTAATGAAAAACTGTTTTTT
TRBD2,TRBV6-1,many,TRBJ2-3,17,CASRRAWREHSTDTQYF,TGTGCCAGCAGACGTGCATGGCGGGAGCACAGCACAGATACGCAGTATTTT
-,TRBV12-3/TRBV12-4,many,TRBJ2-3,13,CASSFGGTDTQYF,TGTGCCAGCAGTTTTGGGGGCACAGATACGCAGTATTTT
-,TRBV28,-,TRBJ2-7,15,CASSSVGDNLYEQYF,TGTGCCAGCAGTTCAGTTGGGGACAACCTCTACGAGCAGTACTTC
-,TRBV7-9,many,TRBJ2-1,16,CASSLTSRSSYNEQFF,TGTGCCAGCAGCTTAACTAGCCGAAGCTCCTACAATGAGCAGTTCTTC
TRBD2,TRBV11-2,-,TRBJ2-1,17,CASRPNRGLGLNNEQFF,TGTGCCAGCAGACCCAATCGGGGACTAGGGTTGAACAATGAGCAGTTCTTC
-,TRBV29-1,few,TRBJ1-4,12,CSVGRLNEKLFF,TGCAGCGTTGGACGTCTAAATGAAAAACTGTTTTTT
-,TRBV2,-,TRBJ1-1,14,CASIRGEANTEAFF,TGTGCCTCAATTCGGGGTGAAGCGAACACTGAAGCTTTCTTT
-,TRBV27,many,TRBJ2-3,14,CASSLMGAGGTQYF,TGTGCCAGCAGTTTAATGGGGGCCGGGGGTACGCAGTATTTT
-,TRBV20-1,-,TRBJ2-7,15,CSAGNSIQASYEQYF,TGCAGTGCTGGAAATTCGATCCAGGCCTCCTACGAGCAGTACTTC
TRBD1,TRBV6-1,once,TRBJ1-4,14,CASTGTATNEKLFF,TGTGCCAGCACCGGGACAGCAACTAATGAAAAACTGTTTTTT
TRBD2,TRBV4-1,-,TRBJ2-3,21,CASSQGGLAGLLIGHTDTQYF,TGCGCCAGCAGCCAAGGGGGACTAGCGGGACTATTGATCGGTCACACAGATACGCAGTATTTT
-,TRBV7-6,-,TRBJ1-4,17,CASSDGLVRGKKEKLFF,TGTGCCAGCAGCGACGGGCTAGTACGGGGAAAGAAGGAAAAACTGTTTTTT
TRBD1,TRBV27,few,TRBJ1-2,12,CASRQGRDGYTF,TGTGCCAGTAGACAGGGGCGGGATGGCTACACCTTC
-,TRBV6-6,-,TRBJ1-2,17,CASSYSISGPSNYGYTF,TGTGCCAGCAGTTACTCGATAAGCGGTCCATCTAACTATGGCTACACCTTC
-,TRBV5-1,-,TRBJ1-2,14,CASSLTKPNYGYTF,TGCGCCAGCAGCTTGACGAAACCTAACTATGGCTACACCTTC
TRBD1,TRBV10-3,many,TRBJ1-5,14,CAISLGQKNQPQHF,TGTGCCATCAGTCTGGGACAGAAGAATCAGCCCCAGCATTTT
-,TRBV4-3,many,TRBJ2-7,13,CASSQDRAYEQYF,TGCGCCAGCAGCCAAGATCGGGCCTACGAGCAGTACTTC
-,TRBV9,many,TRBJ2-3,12,CASSAPTDTQYF,TGTGCCAGCAGCGCTCCTACAGATACGCAGTATTTT
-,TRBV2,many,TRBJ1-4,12,CASGGGEEKLFF,TGTGCCAGCGGCGGGGGGGAAGAAAAACTGTTTTTT
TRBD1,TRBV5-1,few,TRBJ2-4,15,CASSLEGGAKNIQYF,TGCGCCAGCAGCTTGGAAGGGGGCGCCAAAAACATTCAGTACTTC
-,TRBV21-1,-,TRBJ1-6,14,CASSDETGSSPLHF,TGTGCCAGCAGCGATGAGACAGGGTCTTCACCCCTCCACTTT
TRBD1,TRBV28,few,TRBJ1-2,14,CASSTGGADYGYTF,TGTGCCAGCAGCACAGGGGGCGCCGACTATGGCTACACCTTC
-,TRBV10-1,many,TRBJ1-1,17,CASSRGPAALLNTEAFF,TGCGCCAGCAGTCGAGGGCCGGCCGCGTTATTAAACACTGAAGCTTTCTTT
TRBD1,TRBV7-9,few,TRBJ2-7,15,CASSSGLDRGYEQYF,TGTGCCAGCAGCTCAGGACTAGACAGGGGGTACGAGCAGTACTTC
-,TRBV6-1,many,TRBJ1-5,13,CASGRDSNQPQHF,TGTGCCAGCGGCCGGGACAGCAATCAGCCCCAGCATTTT
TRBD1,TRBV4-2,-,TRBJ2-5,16,CASSQEGTADQETQYF,TGTGCCAGCAGCCAAGAAGGGACAGCCGACCAAGAGACCCAGTACTTC
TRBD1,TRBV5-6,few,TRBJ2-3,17,CASSFLGTGSGTDTQYF,TGTGCCAGCAGCTTTCTAGGGACAGGGAGCGGCACAGATACGCAGTATTTT
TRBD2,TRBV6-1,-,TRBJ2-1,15,CASLSGAGGRNEQFF,TGTGCCAGCCTATCTGGGGCGGGAGGGCGCAATGAGCAGTTCTTC
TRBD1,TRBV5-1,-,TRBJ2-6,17,CASSLSGQGSGANVLTF,TGCGCCAGCAGCTTGTCTGGACAGGGCTCGGGGGCCAACGTCCTGACTTTC
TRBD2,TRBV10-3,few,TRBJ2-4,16,CAISDPPTSIANIQYF,TGTGCCATCAGTGATCCACCGACTAGCATCGCAAACATTCAGTACTTC
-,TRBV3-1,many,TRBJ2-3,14,CASSPGVAADTQYF,TGTGCCAGCAGCCCCGGGGTAGCAGCAGATACGCAGTATTTT
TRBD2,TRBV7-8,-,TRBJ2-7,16,CASSLAPSGNFYEQYF,TGTGCCAGCAGCTTAGCCCCTAGCGGGAACTTTTACGAGCAGTACTTC
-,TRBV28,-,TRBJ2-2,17,CASSPSDLTRNTGELFF,TGTGCCAGCAGTCCCTCGGACCTCACCCGAAACACCGGGGAGCTGTTTTTT
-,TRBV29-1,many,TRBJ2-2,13,CSVGMGRTGELFF,TGCAGCGTTGGAATGGGTCGCACCGGGGAGCTGTTTTTT
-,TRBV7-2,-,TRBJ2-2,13,CASSRPGTGELFF,TGTGCCAGCAGCCGACCTGGCACCGGGGAGCTGTTTTTT
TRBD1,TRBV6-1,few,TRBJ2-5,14,CASSARGRKETQYF,TGTGCCAGCAGTGCCAGGGGGCGGAAAGAGACCCAGTACTTC
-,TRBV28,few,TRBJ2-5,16,CASSLALGPGLETQYF,TGTGCCAGCAGTTTGGCCCTCGGCCCAGGCTTGGAGACCCAGTACTTC
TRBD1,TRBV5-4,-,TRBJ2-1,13,CASSLDRVNEQFF,TGTGCCAGCAGCCTAGACAGGGTTAATGAGCAGTTCTTC
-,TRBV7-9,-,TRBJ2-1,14,CASSLEGLDNEQFF,TGTGCCAGCAGCTTAGAGGGGCTAGACAATGAGCAGTTCTTC